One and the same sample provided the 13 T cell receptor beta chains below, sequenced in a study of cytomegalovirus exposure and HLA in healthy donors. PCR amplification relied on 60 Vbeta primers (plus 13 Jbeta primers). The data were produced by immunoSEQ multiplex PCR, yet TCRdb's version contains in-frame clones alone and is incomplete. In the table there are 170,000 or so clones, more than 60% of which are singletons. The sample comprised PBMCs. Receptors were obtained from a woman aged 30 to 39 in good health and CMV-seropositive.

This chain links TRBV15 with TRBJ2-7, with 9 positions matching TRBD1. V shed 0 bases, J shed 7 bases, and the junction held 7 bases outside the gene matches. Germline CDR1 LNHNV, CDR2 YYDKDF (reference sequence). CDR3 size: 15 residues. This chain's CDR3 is CATSRDTGGSGEQYF. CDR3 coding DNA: TGTGCCACCAGCAGAGATACAGGGGGCTCGGGGGAGCAGTACTTC.

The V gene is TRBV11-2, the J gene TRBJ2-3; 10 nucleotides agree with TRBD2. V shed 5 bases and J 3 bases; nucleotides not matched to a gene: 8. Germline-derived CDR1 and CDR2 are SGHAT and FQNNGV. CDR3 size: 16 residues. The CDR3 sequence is CASSRGTSGITDTQYF. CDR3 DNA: TGTGCCAGCAGCCGAGGAACTAGCGGGATTACAGATACGCAGTATTTT.

The CDR3, as DNA: TGTGCCAGCAACCACAGGGGGGATACGCAGTATTTT. As protein: CASNHRGDTQYF. The chain carries TRBV27 and TRBJ2-3; 8 bases match TRBD1. The CDR3 consists of 12 residues. Germline CDR1 is MNHEY and CDR2 is SMNVEV (reference sequence). V shed 7 bases and J 6 bases; nucleotides not matched to a gene: 3.

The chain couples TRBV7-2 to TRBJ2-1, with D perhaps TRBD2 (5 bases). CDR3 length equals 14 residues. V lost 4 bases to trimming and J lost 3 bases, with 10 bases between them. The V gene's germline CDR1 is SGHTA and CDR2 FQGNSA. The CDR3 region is CASSSRGIYNEQFF. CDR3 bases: TGTGCCAGCAGCTCTAGAGGGATCTACAATGAGCAGTTCTTC. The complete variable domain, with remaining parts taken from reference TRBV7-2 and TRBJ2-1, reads GAGVSQSPSNKVTEKGKDVELRCDPISGHTALYWYRQSLGQGLEFLIYFQGNSAPDKSGLPSDRFSAERTGGSVSTLTIQRTQQEDSAVYLCASSSRGIYNEQFFGPGTRLTVL.

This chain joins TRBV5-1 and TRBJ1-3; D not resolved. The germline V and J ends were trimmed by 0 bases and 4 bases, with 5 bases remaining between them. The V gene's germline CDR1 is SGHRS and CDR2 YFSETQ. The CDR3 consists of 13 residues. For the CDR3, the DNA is TGCGCCAGCAGCTTGGAGCGGGGAAACACCATATATTTT. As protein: CASSLERGNTIYF.

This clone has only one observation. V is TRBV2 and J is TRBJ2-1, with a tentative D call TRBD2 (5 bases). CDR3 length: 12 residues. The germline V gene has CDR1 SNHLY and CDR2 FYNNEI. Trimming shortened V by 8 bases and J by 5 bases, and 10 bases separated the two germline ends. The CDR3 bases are TGTGCCAGCGACGAACTAGACAATGAGCAGTTCTTC. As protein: CASDELDNEQFF.

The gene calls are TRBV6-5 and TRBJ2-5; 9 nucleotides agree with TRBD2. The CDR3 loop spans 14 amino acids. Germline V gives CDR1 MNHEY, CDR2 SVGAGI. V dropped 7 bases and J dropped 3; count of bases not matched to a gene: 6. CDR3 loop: CASTPASGEETQYF. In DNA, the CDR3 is TGTGCCAGCACCCCTGCTAGCGGGGAAGAGACCCAGTACTTC.

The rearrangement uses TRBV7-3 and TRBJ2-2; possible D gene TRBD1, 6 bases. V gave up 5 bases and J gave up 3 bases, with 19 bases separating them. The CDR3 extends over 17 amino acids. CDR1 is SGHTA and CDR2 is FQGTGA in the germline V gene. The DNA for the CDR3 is TGTGCCAGCAGCCAACTTACTTACGGACAGCACACCGGGGAGCTGTTTTTT. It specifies CASSQLTYGQHTGELFF.

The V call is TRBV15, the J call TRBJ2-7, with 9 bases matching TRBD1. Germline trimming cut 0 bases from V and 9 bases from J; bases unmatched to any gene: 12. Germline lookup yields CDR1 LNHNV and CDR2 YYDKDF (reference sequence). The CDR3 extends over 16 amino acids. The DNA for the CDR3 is TGTGCCACCAGCAGAGACCGCCCTGTTACAGGGGGCCGGCAGTACTTC. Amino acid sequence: CATSRDRPVTGGRQYF.

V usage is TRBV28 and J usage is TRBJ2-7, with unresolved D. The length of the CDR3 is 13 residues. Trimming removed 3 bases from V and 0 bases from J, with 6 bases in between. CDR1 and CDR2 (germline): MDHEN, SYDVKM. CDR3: CASSFRFSYEQYF. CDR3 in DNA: TGTGCCAGCAGTTTCCGGTTCTCCTACGAGCAGTACTTC.

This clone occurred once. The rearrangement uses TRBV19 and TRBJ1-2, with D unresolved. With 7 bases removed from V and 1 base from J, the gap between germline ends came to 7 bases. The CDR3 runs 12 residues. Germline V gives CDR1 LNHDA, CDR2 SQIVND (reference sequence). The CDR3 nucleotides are TGTGCCAGTATTTCCCTTAACTATGGCTACACCTTC. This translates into CASISLNYGYTF. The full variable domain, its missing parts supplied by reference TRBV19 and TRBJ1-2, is DGGITQSPKYLFRKEGQNVTLSCEQNLNHDAMYWYRQDPGQGLRLIYYSQIVNDFQKGDIAEGYSVSREKKESFPLTVTSAQKNPTAFYLCASISLNYGYTFGSGTRLTVV.

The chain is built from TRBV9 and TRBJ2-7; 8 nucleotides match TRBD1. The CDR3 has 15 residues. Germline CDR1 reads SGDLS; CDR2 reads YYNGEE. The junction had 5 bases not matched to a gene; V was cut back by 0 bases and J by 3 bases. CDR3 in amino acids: CASSVGQGLIYEQYF. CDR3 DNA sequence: TGTGCCAGCAGCGTAGGACAGGGGTTGATCTACGAGCAGTACTTC.

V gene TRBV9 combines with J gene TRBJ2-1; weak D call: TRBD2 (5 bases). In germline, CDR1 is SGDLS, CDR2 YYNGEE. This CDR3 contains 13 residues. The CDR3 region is CAEEVSVWNEQFF. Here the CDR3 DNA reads TGTGCGGAGGAGGTGTCTGTTTGGAATGAGCAGTTCTTC.